The entry below gives a single TCR beta chain sequence along with its context. Antigen unknown. The entry originates in a study of shared clonotypes between healthy human individuals. Study-wide results and caveats: The generation probabilities recorded for non-shared clonotypes fell below those of clonotypes shared by all four donors. As a rule, naive subsets had a larger estimated richness than memory subsets.

Genomic DNA belonging to each subset was distributed in equal measure over several immunoSEQ plates. Replicate PCRs for sorted subsets used around 200 ng DNA; this equaled 25,000 to 35,000 T cell genomes. Assay: immunoSEQ multiplex PCR; the TCRdb copy retains only in-frame clones and omits some. This sample has over a million clones, with about 77% found just once. The CDR3 is made up of 16 amino acids. The ends lost 0 bases at V and 3 bases at J; junction bases unmatched: 2. Looked up from germline, CDR1 is MGHRA and CDR2 is YSYEKL. The V call is TRBV4-1, the J call TRBJ2-1; 10 positions match TRBD2. The sample consisted of memory CD4+ T cells sorted from blood. Subset denoted: CD45RA-negative fraction. The receptor was isolated from a young man in good health. CDR3 DNA sequence: TGCGCCAGCAGCCAAGAGTGGACTAGCGGCTACAATGAGCAGTTCTTC. Protein product: CASSQEWTSGYNEQFF.